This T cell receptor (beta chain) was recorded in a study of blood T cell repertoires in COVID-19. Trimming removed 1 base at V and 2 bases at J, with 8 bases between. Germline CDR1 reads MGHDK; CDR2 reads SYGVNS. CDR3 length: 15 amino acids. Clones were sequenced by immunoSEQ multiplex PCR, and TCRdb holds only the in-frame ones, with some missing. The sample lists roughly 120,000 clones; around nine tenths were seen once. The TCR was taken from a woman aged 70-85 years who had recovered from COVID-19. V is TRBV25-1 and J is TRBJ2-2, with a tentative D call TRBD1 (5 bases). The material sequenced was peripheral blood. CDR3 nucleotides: TGTGCCAGCAGTGAATCGGACATTAACACCGGGGAGCTGTTTTTT. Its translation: CASSESDINTGELFF.